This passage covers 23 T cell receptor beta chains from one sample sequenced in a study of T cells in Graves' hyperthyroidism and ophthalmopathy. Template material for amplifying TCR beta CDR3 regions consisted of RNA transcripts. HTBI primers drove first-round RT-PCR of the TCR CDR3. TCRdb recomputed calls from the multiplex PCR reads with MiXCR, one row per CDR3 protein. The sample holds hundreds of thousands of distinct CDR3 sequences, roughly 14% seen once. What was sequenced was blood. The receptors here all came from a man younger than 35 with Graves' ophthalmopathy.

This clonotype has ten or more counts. Here the CDR3 DNA reads TGTGCCACGCGGACAGGAAATAACTATGGCTACACCTTC. Its protein product is CATRTGNNYGYTF. The V call is TRBV19, the J call TRBJ1-2; 7 bases are a match to TRBD1. V gave up 10 bases and J gave up 1 base; unmatched junction bases: 6. The CDR3 consists of 13 residues. Germline V CDR1 and CDR2: LNHDA, SQIVND (reference sequence). The variable domain in full, with the rest retrieved from reference TRBV19 and TRBJ1-2, is DGGITQSPKYLFRKEGQNVTLSCEQNLNHDAMYWYRQDPGQGLRLIYYSQIVNDFQKGDIAEGYSVSREKKESFPLTVTSAQKNPTAFYLCATRTGNNYGYTFGSGTRLTVV.

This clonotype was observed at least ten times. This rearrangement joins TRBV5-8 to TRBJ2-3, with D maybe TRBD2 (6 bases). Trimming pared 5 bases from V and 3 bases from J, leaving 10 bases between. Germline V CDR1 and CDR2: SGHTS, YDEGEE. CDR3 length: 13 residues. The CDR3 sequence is CASRRLETDTQYF. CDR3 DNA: TGTGCCAGCAGGAGACTAGAGACAGATACGCAGTATTTT.

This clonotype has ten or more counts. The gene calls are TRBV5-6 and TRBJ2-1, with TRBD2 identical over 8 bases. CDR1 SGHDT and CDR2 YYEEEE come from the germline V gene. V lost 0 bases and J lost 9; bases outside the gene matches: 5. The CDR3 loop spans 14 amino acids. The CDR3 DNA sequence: TGTGCCAGCAGCTTGGCGGGGGGGGTCGGTGAGCAGTTCTTC. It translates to CASSLAGGVGEQFF.

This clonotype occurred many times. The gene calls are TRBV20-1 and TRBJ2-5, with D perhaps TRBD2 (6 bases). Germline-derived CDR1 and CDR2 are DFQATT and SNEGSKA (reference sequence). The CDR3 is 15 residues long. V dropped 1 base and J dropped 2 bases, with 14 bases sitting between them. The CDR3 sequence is CSARAASGQQETQYF. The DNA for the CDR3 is TGCAGTGCTAGAGCAGCGAGCGGGCAGCAAGAGACCCAGTACTTC.

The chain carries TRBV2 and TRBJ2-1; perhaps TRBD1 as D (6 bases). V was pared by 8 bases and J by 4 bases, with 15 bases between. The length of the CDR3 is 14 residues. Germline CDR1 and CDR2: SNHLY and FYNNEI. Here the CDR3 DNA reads TGTGCCAGCCAGCACGAGGACAGTTACAATGAGCAGTTCTTC. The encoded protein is CASQHEDSYNEQFF.

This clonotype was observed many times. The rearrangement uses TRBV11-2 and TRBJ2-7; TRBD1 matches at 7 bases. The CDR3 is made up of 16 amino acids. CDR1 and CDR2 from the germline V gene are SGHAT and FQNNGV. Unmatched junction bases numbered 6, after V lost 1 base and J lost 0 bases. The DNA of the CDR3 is TGTGCCAGCAGCTTAGCTGGACAGGACTTCTCCTACGAGCAGTACTTC. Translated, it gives CASSLAGQDFSYEQYF. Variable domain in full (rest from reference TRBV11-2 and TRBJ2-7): EAGVAQSPRYKIIEKRQSVAFWCNPISGHATLYWYQQILGQGPKLLIQFQNNGVVDDSQLPKDRFSAERLKGVDSTLKIQPAKLEDSAVYLCASSLAGQDFSYEQYFGPGTRLTVT.

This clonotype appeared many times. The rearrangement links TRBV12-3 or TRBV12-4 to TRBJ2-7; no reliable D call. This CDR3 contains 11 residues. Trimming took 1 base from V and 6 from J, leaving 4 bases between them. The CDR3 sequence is CASSLGFEQYF. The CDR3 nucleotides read TGTGCCAGCAGTTTAGGTTTCGAGCAGTACTTC.

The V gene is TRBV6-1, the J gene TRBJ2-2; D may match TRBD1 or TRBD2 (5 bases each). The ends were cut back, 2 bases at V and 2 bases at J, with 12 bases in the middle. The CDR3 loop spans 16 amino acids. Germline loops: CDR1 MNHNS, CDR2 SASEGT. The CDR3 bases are TGTGCCAGCAGTGAAAGACGGGGCCACAACACCGGGGAGCTGTTTTTT. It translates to CASSERRGHNTGELFF.

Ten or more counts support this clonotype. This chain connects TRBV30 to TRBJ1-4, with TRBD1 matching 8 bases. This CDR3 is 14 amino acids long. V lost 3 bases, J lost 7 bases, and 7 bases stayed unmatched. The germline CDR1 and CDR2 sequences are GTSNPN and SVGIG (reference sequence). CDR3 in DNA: TGTGCCTGGAGGCCCCGGGACAGGCCTGAAAAACTGTTTTTT. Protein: CAWRPRDRPEKLFF. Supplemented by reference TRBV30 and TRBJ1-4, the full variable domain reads SQTIHQWPATLVQPVGSPLSLECTVEGTSNPNLYWYRQAAGRGLQLLFYSVGIGQISSEVPQNLSASRPQDRQFILSSKKLLLSDSGFYLCAWRPRDRPEKLFFGSGTQLSVL.

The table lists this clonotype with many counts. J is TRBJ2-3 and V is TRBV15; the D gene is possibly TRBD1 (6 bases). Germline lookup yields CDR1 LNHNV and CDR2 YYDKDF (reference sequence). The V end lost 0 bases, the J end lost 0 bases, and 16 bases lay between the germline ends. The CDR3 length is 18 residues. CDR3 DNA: TGTGCCACCAGCAGAGATCGTGGACAGCCACCTAGCACAGATACGCAGTATTTT. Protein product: CATSRDRGQPPSTDTQYF.

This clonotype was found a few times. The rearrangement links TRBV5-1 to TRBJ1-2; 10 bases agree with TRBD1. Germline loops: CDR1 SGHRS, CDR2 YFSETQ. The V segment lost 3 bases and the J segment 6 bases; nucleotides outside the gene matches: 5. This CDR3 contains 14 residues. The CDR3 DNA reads TGCGCCAGCAGCTCGGGACAGGGGAAAGATGGCTACACCTTC. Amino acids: CASSSGQGKDGYTF.

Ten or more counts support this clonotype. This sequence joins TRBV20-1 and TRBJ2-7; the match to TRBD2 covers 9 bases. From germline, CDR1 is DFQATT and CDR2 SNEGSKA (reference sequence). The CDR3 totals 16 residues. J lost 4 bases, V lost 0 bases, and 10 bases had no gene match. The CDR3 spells CSARDRASGMVYEQYF. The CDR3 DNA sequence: TGCAGTGCTAGAGATCGGGCTAGCGGGATGGTTTACGAGCAGTACTTC.

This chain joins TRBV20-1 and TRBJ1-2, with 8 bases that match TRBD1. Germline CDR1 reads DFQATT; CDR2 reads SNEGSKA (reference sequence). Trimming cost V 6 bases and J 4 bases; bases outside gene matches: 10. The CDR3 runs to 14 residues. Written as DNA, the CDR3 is TGCAGTGCCATAACAGGGGGGTCTTCCTATGGCTACACCTTC. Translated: CSAITGGSSYGYTF.

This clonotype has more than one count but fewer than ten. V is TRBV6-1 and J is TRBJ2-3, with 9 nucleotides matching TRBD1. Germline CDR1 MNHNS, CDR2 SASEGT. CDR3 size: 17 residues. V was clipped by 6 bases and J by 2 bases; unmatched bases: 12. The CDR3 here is CASRQPAGTGYTDTQYF. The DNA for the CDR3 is TGTGCCAGCAGACAACCTGCCGGGACAGGGTACACAGATACGCAGTATTTT.

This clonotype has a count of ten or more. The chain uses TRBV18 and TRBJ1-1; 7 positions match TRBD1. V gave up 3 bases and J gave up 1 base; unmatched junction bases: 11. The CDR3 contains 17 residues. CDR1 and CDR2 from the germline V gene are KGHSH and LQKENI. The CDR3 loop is CASSPIGTETTNTEAFF. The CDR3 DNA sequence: TGTGCCAGCTCACCGATTGGGACAGAAACAACGAACACTGAAGCTTTCTTT. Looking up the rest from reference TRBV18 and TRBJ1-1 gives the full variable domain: NAGVMQNPRHLVRRRGQEARLRCSPMKGHSHVYWYRQLPEEGLKFMVYLQKENIIDESGMPKERFSAEFPKEGPSILRIQQVVRGDSAAYFCASSPIGTETTNTEAFFGQGTRLTVV.

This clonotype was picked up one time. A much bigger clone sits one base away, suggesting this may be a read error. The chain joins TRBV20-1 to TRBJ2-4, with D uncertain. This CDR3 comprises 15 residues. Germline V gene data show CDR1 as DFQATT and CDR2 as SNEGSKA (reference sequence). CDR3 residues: CRAREALMNKNIQYF. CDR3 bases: TGCAGGGCTAGAGAAGCACTAATGAACAAAAACATTCAGTACTTC.

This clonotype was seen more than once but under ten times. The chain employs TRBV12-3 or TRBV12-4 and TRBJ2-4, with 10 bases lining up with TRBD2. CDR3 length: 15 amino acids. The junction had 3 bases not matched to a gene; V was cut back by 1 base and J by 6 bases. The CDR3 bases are TGTGCCAGCAGTTTAGGGACTAGCGGAGTAAACATTCAGTACTTC. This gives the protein CASSLGTSGVNIQYF.

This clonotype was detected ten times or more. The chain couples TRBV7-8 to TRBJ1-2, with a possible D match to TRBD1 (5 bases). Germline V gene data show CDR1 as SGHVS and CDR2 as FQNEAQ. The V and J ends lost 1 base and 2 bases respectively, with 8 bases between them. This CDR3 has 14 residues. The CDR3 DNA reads TGTGCCAGCAGCTTAGGACAGAGCAACTATGGCTACACCTTC. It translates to CASSLGQSNYGYTF.

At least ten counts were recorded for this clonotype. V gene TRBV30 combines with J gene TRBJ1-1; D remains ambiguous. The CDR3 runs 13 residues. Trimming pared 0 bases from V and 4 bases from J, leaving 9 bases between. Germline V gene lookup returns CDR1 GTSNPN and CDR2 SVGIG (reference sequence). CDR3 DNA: TGTGCCTGGAGTGTAACCTGGGGCACTGAAGCTTTCTTT. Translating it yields CAWSVTWGTEAFF.

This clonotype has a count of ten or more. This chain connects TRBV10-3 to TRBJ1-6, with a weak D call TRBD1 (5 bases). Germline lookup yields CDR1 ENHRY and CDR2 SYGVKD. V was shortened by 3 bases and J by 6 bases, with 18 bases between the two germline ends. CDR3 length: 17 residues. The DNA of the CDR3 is TGTGCCATCAGTGACCGGGGCAGGGAATTCACTAATTCACCCCTCCACTTT. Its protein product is CAISDRGREFTNSPLHF.

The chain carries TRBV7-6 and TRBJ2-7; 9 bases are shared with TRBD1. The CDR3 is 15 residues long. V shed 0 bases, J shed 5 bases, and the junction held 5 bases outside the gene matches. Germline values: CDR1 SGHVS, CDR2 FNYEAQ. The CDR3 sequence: CASSLARDRAHEQYF. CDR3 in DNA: TGTGCCAGCAGCTTAGCCCGGGACAGGGCCCACGAGCAGTACTTC.

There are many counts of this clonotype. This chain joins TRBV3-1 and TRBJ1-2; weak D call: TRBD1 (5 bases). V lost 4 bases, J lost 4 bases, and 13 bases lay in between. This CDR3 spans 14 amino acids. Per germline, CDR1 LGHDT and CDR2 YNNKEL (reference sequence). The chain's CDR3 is CASSLTGTFYGYTF. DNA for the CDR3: TGTGCCAGCAGCCTCACCGGGACCTTCTATGGCTACACCTTC.

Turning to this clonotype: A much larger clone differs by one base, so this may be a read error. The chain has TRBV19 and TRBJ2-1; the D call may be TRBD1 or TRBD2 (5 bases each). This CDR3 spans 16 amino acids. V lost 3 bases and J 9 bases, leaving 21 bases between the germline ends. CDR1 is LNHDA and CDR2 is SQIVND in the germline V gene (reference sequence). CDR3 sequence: CASSIVLGQDGTEQFF. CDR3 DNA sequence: TGTGCCAGTAGTATTGTACTAGGGCAGGACGGGACTGAGCAGTTCTTC.